This T cell receptor beta chain stems from a study of CD8 T cells in Susac syndrome. RNA totalling about 0.45 to 1 ug underwent reverse transcription with random hexamers. Across 54 Vbeta and 13 Jbeta, immunoSEQ multiplex PCR amplified TCR beta CDR3. Each CDR3 protein gets one entry after TCRdb re-called the immunoSEQ multiplex PCR reads with MiXCR. The sample consists of around 280,000 distinct CDR3 sequences, 90% to 95% of them appearing once. Germline assignment: CDR1 GTSNPN and CDR2 SVGIG (reference sequence). Trimming pared 1 base from V and 1 base from J, leaving 13 bases between. The CDR3 is 15 amino acids. Patients with stable or active relapsing-remitting disease, all of them treatment-naive, made up the multiple sclerosis controls.

Material for sequencing was CD4+ T cells from PBMCs. This TCR was sampled from a human donor with multiple sclerosis. V and J are TRBV30 and TRBJ1-1; the D gene is possibly TRBD1 (5 bases). CDR3 loop: CAWSGGSTENTEAFF. CDR3 DNA: TGTGCCTGGAGTGGAGGATCGACAGAGAACACTGAAGCTTTCTTT.